The 15 T cell receptor beta chains below all came from one sample that was sequenced in a study of T-cell reconstitution after alpha-beta-depleted transplantation in children. Preparation of the TCRbeta library involved a method that used unique molecular identifiers. Each CDR3 protein is one row after TCRdb ran MiXCR on the PCR reads. The sample includes 700,000 to 950,000 distinct CDR3 sequences, 15% to 20% seen only once; the top ten take approximately 4.5%. The sequencing here drew on PBMCs, mostly from graft donor cells, taken 360 days after TCRalphabeta/CD19-depleted stem cell transplant. The receptors stem from a male patient younger than 18 who had a stem cell transplant for acute lymphoblastic leukemia, so the T cells may come from the graft donor.

This CDR3 reads CATSPRSGGYNEQFF. The CDR3 nucleotides are TGTGCCACCAGCCCAAGGTCAGGGGGTTACAATGAGCAGTTCTTC. This sequence joins TRBV15 and TRBJ2-1; TRBD1 matches at 7 bases. J gave up 4 bases and V 5 bases, and 8 bases lay outside the gene matches. The V gene's germline CDR1 is LNHNV and CDR2 YYDKDF (reference sequence). This CDR3 has 15 residues. Full variable domain (rest looked up from reference TRBV15 and TRBJ2-1): DAMVIQNPRYQVTQFGKPVTLSCSQTLNHNVMYWYQQKSSQAPKLLFHYYDKDFNNEADTPDNFQSRRPNTSFCFLDIRSPGLGDTAMYLCATSPRSGGYNEQFFGPGTRLTVL.

This clonotype was counted between two and nine times. This chain links TRBV11-3 with TRBJ2-1; a possible D gene is TRBD1 (6 bases). Germline CDR1 is SGHNT and CDR2 is YENEEA. The CDR3 contains 16 residues. Trimming took 4 bases from V and 2 from J, leaving 15 bases between them. This CDR3 reads CASSSQGRDPYNEQFF. CDR3 bases: TGTGCCAGCAGCTCTCAGGGGCGCGACCCCTACAATGAGCAGTTCTTC.

The sample holds many counts of this clonotype. The CDR3 DNA sequence: TGTGCCAGCAGTTTTTCAGGGACAGGGGCATACGAGCAGTACTTC. This gives the protein CASSFSGTGAYEQYF. This chain links TRBV27 with TRBJ2-7; TRBD1 aligns across 10 bases. The CDR3 totals 15 residues. Trimming removed 3 bases from V and 4 bases from J; junction bases left unmatched: 6. Germline assignment: CDR1 MNHEY and CDR2 SMNVEV (reference sequence).

This clonotype was counted only a few times. A read error is possible here, since a much larger clone lies one base away. This chain joins TRBV4-2 and TRBJ2-2; no definite D call. Germline V gives CDR1 LGHNA, CDR2 YNFKEQ. CDR3 size: 12 residues. Trimming took off 4 bases at V and 5 bases at J, with 5 bases between the two ends. The DNA of the CDR3 is TGTGCCAGCAGCCCCAGTACCGGGGAGCTGTTTTTT. Amino acid sequence: CASSPSTGELFF.

This clonotype was counted between two and nine times. The V and J genes are TRBV4-1 and TRBJ1-1; tentatively, D is TRBD1 (6 bases). The V gene's germline CDR1 is MGHRA and CDR2 YSYEKL. There are 13 residues in the CDR3. With 2 bases removed from V and 7 bases from J, the gap between germline ends came to 11 bases. In DNA form, the CDR3 reads TGCGCCAGCAGCCAACGGACAGCCGATGAAGCTTTCTTT. Translating it yields CASSQRTADEAFF.

The chain employs TRBV7-8 and TRBJ2-7; TRBD1 matches 7 bases. Germline V gene lookup returns CDR1 SGHVS and CDR2 FQNEAQ. V trimming: 1 base; J trimming: 6 bases; junction bases outside the gene matches: 3. This CDR3 has 13 amino acids. For the CDR3, the DNA is TGTGCCAGCAGCTTAGGGGGGACAGCCGAGCAGTACTTC. It yields the protein CASSLGGTAEQYF.

The chain is built from TRBV5-1 and TRBJ1-1, with TRBD1 identical over 9 bases. Trimming cost V 8 bases and J 5 bases; bases outside gene matches: 4. Germline V gene data show CDR1 as SGHRS and CDR2 as YFSETQ. The length of the CDR3 is 12 residues. The CDR3 nucleotides are TGCGCCAGTGGGGGACAGGGTACTGAAGCTTTCTTT. It encodes CASGGQGTEAFF.

CDR3 residues: CASSQDRMTGRTQYF. DNA for the CDR3: TGCGCCAGCAGCCAAGATCGGATGACAGGCCGGACCCAGTACTTC. The genes are TRBV4-1 and TRBJ2-5; D is possibly TRBD1 (6 bases). This CDR3 spans 15 amino acids. CDR1 MGHRA and CDR2 YSYEKL come from the germline V gene. The ends were cut back, 0 bases at V and 7 bases at J, with 15 bases in the middle.

This clonotype has a handful of counts. V and J are TRBV5-1 and TRBJ2-7, with 7 bases that match TRBD2. The CDR3 is made up of 15 amino acids. The J segment lost 4 bases and the V segment lost 2 bases, leaving 9 bases of the junction unmatched. CDR1 is SGHRS, CDR2 YFSETQ, per germline. CDR3 amino acids: CASSFIGLGRYEQYF. As DNA, the CDR3 is TGCGCCAGCAGCTTTATAGGACTAGGAAGATACGAGCAGTACTTC.

This clonotype was found a few times. V and J are TRBV9 and TRBJ2-3, with 9 bases lining up with TRBD1. CDR1 and CDR2 (germline): SGDLS, YYNGEE. CDR3 length: 16 residues. V dropped 3 bases and J dropped 2; count of bases not matched to a gene: 7. The CDR3 is CASSGSGTGITDTQYF. Here the CDR3 DNA reads TGTGCCAGCAGCGGTTCCGGGACAGGGATCACAGATACGCAGTATTTT. Combining the CDR3 with reference TRBV9 and TRBJ2-3 gives the whole variable domain DSGVTQTPKHLITATGQRVTLRCSPRSGDLSVYWYQQSLDQGLQFLIQYYNGEERAKGNILERFSAQQFPDLHSELNLSSLELGDSALYFCASSGSGTGITDTQYFGPGTRLTVL.

This clonotype was seen more than once but under ten times. The gene calls are TRBV18 and TRBJ1-4; D is perhaps TRBD1 (5 bases). Trimming cost V 1 base and J 8 bases, with 14 bases left between them. CDR3 length: 15 amino acids. Germline CDR1 KGHSH, CDR2 LQKENI. The CDR3 DNA reads as TGTGCCAGCTCACCACTCTGGGGGAGCCAGGAAAAACTGTTTTTT. This encodes CASSPLWGSQEKLFF.

This chain uses TRBV29-1 with TRBJ2-3, with D unclear. CDR3 length: 10 residues. Trimming removed 3 bases from V and 8 bases from J, with 6 bases in between. Germline loops: CDR1 SQVTM, CDR2 ANQGSEA. The CDR3 DNA reads as TGCAGCGTTGAGAGCCCTACGCAGTATTTT. Its protein product is CSVESPTQYF.

The chain employs TRBV29-1 and TRBJ1-2, with 10 bases that match TRBD1. This CDR3 spans 14 amino acids. The V gene end was trimmed by 6 bases and the J gene end by 4 bases; junction bases not matched to a gene: 8. Germline V CDR1 and CDR2: SQVTM, ANQGSEA. CDR3 protein: CSVAPGQGLYGYTF. In nucleotides, the CDR3 is TGCAGCGTCGCACCGGGACAGGGGCTCTATGGCTACACCTTC.

This clonotype was observed at least ten times. The J gene is TRBJ1-1, the V gene TRBV10-3, with D uncertain. There are 12 residues in the CDR3. From germline, CDR1 is ENHRY and CDR2 SYGVKD. V lost 4 bases and J 8 bases, leaving 11 bases between the germline ends. Written as DNA, the CDR3 is TGTGCCATCAGTGCTGGAGTCAGGGAAGCTTTCTTT. Amino acids: CAISAGVREAFF.

This clonotype was recorded a few times. This chain connects TRBV4-1 to TRBJ2-7, with 9 bases matching TRBD2. In germline, CDR1 is MGHRA, CDR2 YSYEKL. After removal of 6 bases from V and 5 bases from J, the junction contained 8 bases not matched to a gene. The CDR3 covers 14 residues. CDR3 region: CASSTTGLANEQYF. The CDR3 nucleotides read TGCGCCAGCAGTACAACGGGACTAGCTAACGAGCAGTACTTC.